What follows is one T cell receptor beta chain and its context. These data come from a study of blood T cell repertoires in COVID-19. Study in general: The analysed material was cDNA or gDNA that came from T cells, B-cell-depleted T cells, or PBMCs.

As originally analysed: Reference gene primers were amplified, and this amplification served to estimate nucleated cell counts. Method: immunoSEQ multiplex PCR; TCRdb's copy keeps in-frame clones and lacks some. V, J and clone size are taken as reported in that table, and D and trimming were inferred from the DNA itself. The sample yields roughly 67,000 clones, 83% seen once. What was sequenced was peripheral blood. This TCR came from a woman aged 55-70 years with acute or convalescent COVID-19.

The CDR3 spells CASSFAGQVQYF. The CDR3 DNA reads as TGTGCCAGCAGTTTTGCTGGACAGGTTCAGTACTTC. The chain employs TRBV27 and TRBJ2-7; 7 nucleotides match TRBD1. The germline CDR1 and CDR2 sequences are MNHEY and SMNVEV (reference sequence). Germline trimming cut 3 bases from V and 10 bases from J; bases unmatched to any gene: 6. The CDR3 has 12 residues.